This TCR beta chain was identified during a study of blood T cell repertoires in COVID-19. In the study overall: The samples span acute and convalescent COVID-19 from the United States, Italy and Spain.

With 0 bases removed from V and 7 bases from J, the gap between germline ends came to 16 bases. The CDR3 length is 16 residues. Germline CDR1 and CDR2: LGHNA and YSLEER. Method: immunoSEQ multiplex PCR; TCRdb's copy keeps in-frame clones and lacks some. The sample contains tens of thousands of clones, under 90% of which appear only once. This chain joins TRBV4-3 and TRBJ2-1, with a tentative D call TRBD2 (7 bases). This TCR was recovered from a man aged 65 to 85 with acute or convalescent COVID-19. The sequenced sample consisted of peripheral blood. The CDR3, as DNA: TGCGCCAGCAGCCAAGATAGAGGGGGGGTTAGAAATGAGCAGTTCTTC. It yields the protein CASSQDRGGVRNEQFF.